The 6 T cell receptor beta chains listed next were all sequenced from one sample in a study of neurological immune-mediated disorders. TCRdb re-called the 5' RACE reads through MiXCR, storing one row per CDR3 protein. Here the sample spans approximately 86,000 distinct CDR3 sequences, 2.5% to 3% being singletons. Input material: PBMCs. The receptors originated from a woman under 40 with multiple sclerosis.

The chain combines TRBV20-1 with TRBJ1-1; TRBD1 aligns across 7 bases. The CDR3 totals 13 residues. Losses at the gene ends were 6 bases for V and 2 bases for J; bases not matched to a gene: 6. Germline loops: CDR1 DFQATT, CDR2 SNEGSKA (reference sequence). In DNA form, the CDR3 reads TGCAGTGCGCATGACAGGGTCAACACTGAAGCTTTCTTT. The encoded protein is CSAHDRVNTEAFF.

Many counts were recorded for this clonotype. The CDR3 bases are TGCAGTGCCGGACCGGGACAGGGACCGGTAGATACGCAGTATTTT. Amino acid sequence: CSAGPGQGPVDTQYF. J is TRBJ2-3 and V is TRBV20-1, with 9 positions matching TRBD1. The germline V gene has CDR1 DFQATT and CDR2 SNEGSKA (reference sequence). This CDR3 contains 15 residues. V lost 6 bases and J lost 5; bases outside the gene matches: 12.

This clonotype was recorded at least ten times. The chain carries TRBV6-2 or TRBV6-3 and TRBJ2-5, with no clear D. Germline V lookup: CDR1 MNHEY, CDR2 SVGEGT. CDR3 length: 13 residues. V lost 2 bases and J 4 bases, leaving 8 bases between the germline ends. CDR3 DNA: TGTGCCAGCAGTTACGGTTTCATAGAGACCCAGTACTTC. Translation: CASSYGFIETQYF.

This clonotype was recorded many times. J is TRBJ2-7 and V is TRBV7-2, with D possibly TRBD1 on 5 matching bases. This CDR3 is 14 amino acids long. Trimming took off 3 bases at V and 1 base at J, with 10 bases between the two ends. Germline V lookup: CDR1 SGHTA, CDR2 FQGNSA. This CDR3 is CASSLIGQSYEQYF. CDR3 in DNA: TGTGCCAGCAGCTTGATTGGACAATCCTACGAGCAGTACTTC.

This clonotype was recorded many times. The chain carries TRBV15 and TRBJ2-2; D possibly corresponds to TRBD1 (5 bases). Deletions cut 0 bases from V and 6 bases from J, with 5 bases between. Per the germline V gene, CDR1 is LNHNV and CDR2 is YYDKDF (reference sequence). CDR3 length equals 13 residues. The CDR3 DNA reads TGTGCCACCAGCAGAGAAGGGGCCGGGGAGCTGTTTTTT. Translation: CATSREGAGELFF.

This clonotype was seen ten or more times. The rearrangement links TRBV5-1 to TRBJ2-7, with TRBD2 matching 13 bases. The germline gives CDR1 SGHRS, CDR2 YFSETQ. The CDR3 has 17 residues. V lost 5 bases to trimming and J lost 3 bases; unmatched junction nucleotides: 11. Here the CDR3 reads CASRLSRTSGSHYEQYF. The CDR3 region has the DNA TGCGCCAGCAGACTTTCCCGGACTAGCGGGAGTCACTACGAGCAGTACTTC.